Each of the 21 T cell receptor beta chains below was sequenced from the same sample in a study of blood T cell repertoires in COVID-19. Assay used: immunoSEQ multiplex PCR; TCRdb lists only in-frame clones, some missing. The profile covers roughly 250,000 clones, with 82% appearing a single time and roughly 4.6% taken by the ten largest. Specimen: peripheral blood. These TCRs come from an elderly woman with active or convalescent COVID-19.

The chain joins TRBV3-1 (or the pseudogene TRBV3-2) to TRBJ1-1; D ambiguous. The CDR3 is 11 residues long. Between the trimmed V and J ends, which lost 1 base and 9 bases, there was a span of 6 bases. CDR1 is LGHDT and CDR2 is YNNKEL in the germline V gene (reference sequence). The CDR3 loop reads CASSQGGKAFF. CDR3 nucleotides: TGTGCCAGCAGCCAAGGAGGGAAAGCTTTCTTT.

The rearrangement links TRBV28 to TRBJ2-1, with 9 bases aligning to TRBD2. J lost 6 bases, V lost 5 bases, and 5 bases had no gene match. This CDR3 has 14 residues. Per germline, CDR1 MDHEN and CDR2 SYDVKM. CDR3 amino acids: CASSRSGSINEQFF. The CDR3 nucleotides are TGTGCCAGCAGTCGTAGCGGGAGCATCAATGAGCAGTTCTTC.

The V and J genes are TRBV7-2 and TRBJ1-1; tentative D call: TRBD1 (6 bases). The CDR3 has 13 residues. V gave up 1 base and J gave up 3 bases, with 6 bases separating them. Germline lookup yields CDR1 SGHTA and CDR2 FQGNSA. In DNA, the CDR3 is TGTGCCAGCAGCTTAGAGGGGGACACTGAAGCTTTCTTT. Residues: CASSLEGDTEAFF.

The chain combines TRBV2 with TRBJ1-4; no clear D. The CDR3 loop spans 15 amino acids. V was shortened by 3 bases and J by 1 base, with 9 bases between the two germline ends. CDR1 SNHLY and CDR2 FYNNEI come from the germline V gene. The CDR3 loop is CASSETAVTNEKLFF. The CDR3 coding sequence is TGTGCCAGCAGTGAGACCGCGGTAACTAATGAAAAACTGTTTTTT.

This chain links TRBV19 with TRBJ2-7; D perhaps matches TRBD1 (5 bases). Trimming took 8 bases from V and 3 from J, leaving 17 bases between them. The CDR3 runs 14 residues. The germline V gene has CDR1 LNHDA and CDR2 SQIVND (reference sequence). The CDR3 DNA reads as TGTGCCAGTTCCAGTCAAAGGGGCTACTACGAGCAGTACTTC. Its protein is CASSSQRGYYEQYF.

The chain carries TRBV9 and TRBJ1-2; 8 nucleotides match TRBD1. This CDR3 is 17 amino acids long. With V trimmed by 0 bases and J by 4 bases, 11 bases remained unmatched. Germline loops: CDR1 SGDLS, CDR2 YYNGEE. DNA for the CDR3: TGTGCCAGCAGCGTAGCTGGTCCGGGACAGGCTTTCTATGGCTACACCTTC. It is translated as CASSVAGPGQAFYGYTF.

The chain couples TRBV5-4 to TRBJ2-5; possible D gene TRBD2, 6 bases. With 3 bases removed from V and 1 base from J, the gap between germline ends came to 16 bases. Germline CDR1 is SGHNT and CDR2 is YYREEE (reference sequence). The CDR3 consists of 16 residues. CDR3 amino acids: CASSSRTAGGQETQYF. Written as DNA, the CDR3 is TGTGCCAGCAGCTCACGGACTGCCGGGGGCCAAGAGACCCAGTACTTC.

This chain joins TRBV5-4 and TRBJ2-2; D may be TRBD2 (7 bases). This CDR3 is 17 amino acids long. Germline CDR1 SGHNT, CDR2 YYREEE (reference sequence). Trimming took off 0 bases at V and 6 bases at J, with 18 bases between the two ends. In nucleotides, the CDR3 is TGTGCCAGCAGCTTGGCGAGCGGGACACGTACAGCCGGGGAGCTGTTTTTT. This gives the protein CASSLASGTRTAGELFF.

The chain carries TRBV10-3 and TRBJ2-6; D is uncertain. Trimming left V 2 bases short and J 0 bases short, with 14 bases between. Germline V gene lookup returns CDR1 ENHRY and CDR2 SYGVKD. The CDR3 totals 18 residues. CDR3 amino acids: CAISETGRRYSGANVLTF. The CDR3 nucleotides read TGTGCCATCAGTGAGACCGGTCGTCGGTACTCTGGGGCCAACGTCCTGACTTTC.

The J gene is TRBJ2-7, the V gene TRBV27; TRBD2 aligns across 8 bases. The ends lost 3 bases at V and 3 bases at J; junction bases unmatched: 7. The CDR3 totals 15 residues. CDR1 and CDR2 (germline): MNHEY, SMNVEV (reference sequence). The DNA of the CDR3 is TGTGCCAGCAGTTTGAGCGGGGGCCAAATCTACGAGCAGTACTTC. It encodes CASSLSGGQIYEQYF.

V and J are TRBV27 and TRBJ2-7, with 11 bases lining up with TRBD2. Germline CDR1 and CDR2: MNHEY and SMNVEV (reference sequence). After removal of 5 bases from V and 3 bases from J, the junction contained 6 bases not matched to a gene. This CDR3 is 15 amino acids long. CDR3 nucleotides: TGTGCCAGCAGTATCGGGACTAGCGGCCACTACGAGCAGTACTTC. This codes for CASSIGTSGHYEQYF.

V usage is TRBV5-1 and J usage is TRBJ2-7, with 7 bases fitting TRBD1. V was pared by 2 bases and J by 4 bases, with 9 bases of the junction left unmatched. The CDR3 is made up of 15 amino acids. Germline CDR1 SGHRS, CDR2 YFSETQ. As DNA, the CDR3 is TGCGCCAGCAGCTTACAACCGGGACAGTCGTACGAGCAGTACTTC. It codes for CASSLQPGQSYEQYF.

The chain has TRBV12-3 or TRBV12-4 and TRBJ1-1; D ambiguous. CDR3 length: 13 amino acids. V lost 4 bases, J lost 2 bases, and 8 bases lay in between. Here the CDR3 DNA reads TGTGCCAGCAGTTCCCAGGTAAACACTGAAGCTTTCTTT. Protein sequence: CASSSQVNTEAFF.

J is TRBJ2-2 and V is TRBV6-1, with 7 bases identical to TRBD1. Per germline, CDR1 MNHNS and CDR2 SASEGT. The CDR3 length is 15 residues. V trimming: 2 bases; J trimming: 1 base; junction bases outside the gene matches: 1. CDR3 DNA sequence: TGTGCCAGCAGTGAACCAGGGGGGAACACCGGGGAGCTGTTTTTT. Translated: CASSEPGGNTGELFF.

There are a few counts of this clone. Other DNA sequences in the sample encode the same CDR3. This chain uses TRBV5-1 with TRBJ1-5, with 7 bases identical to TRBD1. The CDR3 is made up of 15 amino acids. V gave up 1 base and J gave up 0 bases; unmatched junction bases: 1. CDR1 is SGHRS and CDR2 is YFSETQ in the germline V gene. CDR3 coding DNA: TGCGCCAGCAGCTTGCAGGGGGATAGCAATCAGCCCCAGCATTTT. Translation: CASSLQGDSNQPQHF. The full variable domain, completed using reference TRBV5-1 and TRBJ1-5, is KAGVTQTPRYLIKTRGQQVTLSCSPISGHRSVSWYQQTPGQGLQFLFEYFSETQRNKGNFPGRFSGRQFSNSRSEMNVSTLELGDSALYLCASSLQGDSNQPQHFGDGTRLSIL.

This chain links TRBV7-2 with TRBJ1-1; D is perhaps TRBD1 (5 bases). The CDR3 sequence is 15 residues long. Deletions cut 4 bases from V and 5 bases from J, with 17 bases between. Germline CDR1 SGHTA, CDR2 FQGNSA. As DNA, the CDR3 is TGTGCCAGCAGCTCCTTAGGGGCCACCAAAACTGAAGCTTTCTTT. It specifies CASSSLGATKTEAFF.

The chain is built from TRBV2 and TRBJ1-5; tentative D call: TRBD1 (5 bases). CDR3 length: 15 residues. Per germline, CDR1 SNHLY and CDR2 FYNNEI. The ends were cut back, 3 bases at V and 0 bases at J, with 9 bases in the middle. DNA of the CDR3: TGTGCCAGCAGTGATCGGGGGAATAGCAATCAGCCCCAGCATTTT. Translation: CASSDRGNSNQPQHF.

The CDR3 coding sequence is TGTGCCAGCAGCCAAATAGATGAGCAGTTCTTC. Translated: CASSQIDEQFF. J is TRBJ2-1 and V is TRBV3-1 (or the pseudogene TRBV3-2); no reliable D call. The germline CDR1 and CDR2 sequences are LGHDT and YNNKEL (reference sequence). V was pared by 2 bases and J by 8 bases, with 4 bases between. This CDR3 is built from 11 residues.

V usage is TRBV7-2 and J usage is TRBJ2-7; the match to TRBD2 covers 11 bases. The CDR3 loop spans 14 amino acids. After removal of 5 bases from V and 2 bases from J, the junction contained 2 bases not matched to a gene. Germline CDR1 is SGHTA and CDR2 is FQGNSA. The CDR3: CASSQGLAAYEQYF. The CDR3 nucleotides read TGTGCCAGCAGCCAGGGACTAGCGGCCTACGAGCAGTACTTC.

The V gene is TRBV30, the J gene TRBJ2-2, with 10 bases lining up with TRBD1. This CDR3 region has 17 residues. Germline V gives CDR1 GTSNPN, CDR2 SVGIG (reference sequence). V gave up 0 bases and J gave up 0 bases; unmatched junction bases: 4. CDR3 region: CAWSVRGQGPNTGELFF. CDR3 DNA sequence: TGTGCCTGGAGTGTACGGGGACAGGGGCCGAACACCGGGGAGCTGTTTTTT.

The CDR3 spells CASSQRPSGRVSYEQYF. CDR3 sequence (DNA): TGTGCCAGCAGCCAAAGGCCTAGCGGGAGGGTTTCCTACGAGCAGTACTTC. The V and J genes are TRBV3-1 (or the pseudogene TRBV3-2) and TRBJ2-7; 12 bases align to TRBD2. This CDR3 spans 17 amino acids. Germline V gives CDR1 LGHDT, CDR2 YNNKEL (reference sequence). V lost 2 bases, J lost 1 base, and 6 bases stayed unmatched.